This T cell receptor beta chain was recovered during a study of T cells in Graves' hyperthyroidism and ophthalmopathy. This clonotype was detected only a few times. Amplified TCR beta CDR3 regions came from RNA transcripts. TCR CDR3 regions were first amplified by RT-PCR with HTBI primers. TCRdb re-derived calls from the multiplex PCR reads in MiXCR, one entry per CDR3 protein. The table includes around 500,000 distinct CDR3 sequences, less than 15% detected once. The CDR3 is 13 residues long. The germline V gene has CDR1 SGDLS and CDR2 YYNGEE. Trimming left V 2 bases short and J 6 bases short, with 12 bases between.

This chain links TRBV9 with TRBJ2-7; no definite D call. Specimen: blood. The clonotype comes from a middle-aged woman with Graves' hyperthyroidism. The CDR3 nucleotides read TGTGCCAGCAGCGTCTCAGTTGGCAGCGAGCAGTACTTC. As protein: CASSVSVGSEQYF.